This T cell receptor (beta chain) was documented in a study of identical twins. Study-level findings and limits: Model-predicted out-of-frame TCR alpha sharing fell below observed values in monozygotic twins. The abundant beta clonotypes from cord blood had fewer insertions, and memory repertoires had none of this.

The V and J ends lost 5 bases and 5 bases respectively, with 19 bases between them. Germline values: CDR1 DFQATT, CDR2 SNEGSKA (reference sequence). The length of the CDR3 is 15 residues. This clonotype occurred many times. Its antigen is currently unknown. TCRdb itself ran the 5' RACE reads through MiXCR, one entry per CDR3 protein. This table holds approximately 550,000 distinct CDR3 sequences, 20% to 25% found once. The same data also contributed to another study, on yellow fever vaccine responses in identical twins. According to that study: As reported, the vaccine T cell response of twins seemed partly convergent and partly personalized.

Source material: CD4+ T cells sorted from blood. This TCR was sampled from a woman between 18 and 30 years old in good health. The chain has TRBV20-1 and TRBJ2-1, with unresolved D. The CDR3 is CSARPRPHWNNEQFF. CDR3 bases: TGCAGTGCTCGCCCCCGCCCCCATTGGAACAATGAGCAGTTCTTC.